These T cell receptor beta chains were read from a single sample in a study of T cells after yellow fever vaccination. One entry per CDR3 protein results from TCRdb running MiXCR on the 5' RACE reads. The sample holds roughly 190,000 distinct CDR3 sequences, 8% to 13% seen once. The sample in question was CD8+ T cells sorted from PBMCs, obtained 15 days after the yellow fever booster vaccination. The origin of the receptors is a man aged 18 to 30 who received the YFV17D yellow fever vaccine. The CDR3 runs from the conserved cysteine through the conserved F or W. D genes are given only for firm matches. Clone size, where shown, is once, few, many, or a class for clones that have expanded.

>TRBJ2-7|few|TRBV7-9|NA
CASSPGQYFSSYEQYF
TGTGCCAGCAGTCCTGGACAGTACTTTAGCTCCTACGAGCAGTACTTC
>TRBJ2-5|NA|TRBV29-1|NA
CSVEDFTRRGGETQYF
TGCAGCGTTGAAGACTTTACGCGCAGGGGGGGAGAGACCCAGTACTTC
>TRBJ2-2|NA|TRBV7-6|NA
CASSPPGVGTGELFF
TGTGCCAGCAGTCCCCCAGGGGTGGGAACCGGGGAGCTGTTTTTT
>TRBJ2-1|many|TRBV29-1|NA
CSVEGTESSYNEQFF
TGCAGCGTTGAGGGGACTGAAAGCTCCTACAATGAGCAGTTCTTC
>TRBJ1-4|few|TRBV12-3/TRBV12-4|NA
CASRPLGEKLFF
TGTGCCAGCCGTCCCCTCGGTGAAAAACTGTTTTTT
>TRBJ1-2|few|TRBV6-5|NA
CASSYVANYGYTF
TGTGCCAGCAGTTATGTAGCTAACTATGGCTACACCTTC
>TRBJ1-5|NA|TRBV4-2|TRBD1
CASSTGQVNQPQHF
TGTGCCAGCAGCACCGGACAGGTTAATCAGCCCCAGCATTTT
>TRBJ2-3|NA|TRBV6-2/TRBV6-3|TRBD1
CASSYSDRKGSTDTQYF
TGTGCCAGCAGTTACTCGGACAGGAAAGGCTCCACAGATACGCAGTATTTT
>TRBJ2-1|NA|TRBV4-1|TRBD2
CASSRIRLRGVGNEQFF
TGCGCCAGCAGCCGCATTCGTCTTCGGGGGGTGGGAAATGAGCAGTTCTTC
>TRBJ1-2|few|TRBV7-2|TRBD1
CASSVGTGEVGGYTF
TGTGCCAGCAGCGTCGGGACAGGGGAAGTAGGGGGCTACACCTTC
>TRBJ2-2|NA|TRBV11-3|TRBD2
CASSLVAGVVTGELFF
TGTGCCAGCAGCTTAGTGGCGGGGGTAGTAACCGGGGAGCTGTTTTTT
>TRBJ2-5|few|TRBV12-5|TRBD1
CASAHRQGARETQYF
TGTGCTAGTGCCCACCGACAGGGGGCACGGGAGACCCAGTACTTC
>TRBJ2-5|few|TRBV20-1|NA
CSARDGSVVVETQYF
TGCAGTGCTAGAGATGGCAGCGTGGTCGTGGAGACCCAGTACTTC
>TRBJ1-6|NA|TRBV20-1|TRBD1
CSARDLEGQGSSPLHF
TGCAGTGCTAGAGATCTTGAGGGACAGGGAAGCTCACCCCTCCACTTT
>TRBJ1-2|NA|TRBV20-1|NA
CSARVTDYGYTF
TGCAGTGCTAGAGTCACGGACTATGGCTACACCTTC
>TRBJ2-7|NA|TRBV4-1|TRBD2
CASSGGGSEQYF
TGCGCCAGCAGCGGGGGGGGTTCCGAGCAGTACTTC
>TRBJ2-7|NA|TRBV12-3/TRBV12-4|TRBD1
CASSWGTGGSYEQYF
TGTGCCAGCAGCTGGGGGACAGGGGGTTCCTACGAGCAGTACTTC
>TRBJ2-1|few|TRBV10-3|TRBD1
CATEQGDNEQFF
TGTGCCACGGAACAGGGGGACAATGAGCAGTTCTTC
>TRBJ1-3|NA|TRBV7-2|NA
CASRGGGNTIYF
TGTGCCAGCAGAGGGGGGGGAAACACCATATATTTT
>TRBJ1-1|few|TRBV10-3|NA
CAISESGFTEAFF
TGTGCCATCAGTGAATCCGGGTTCACTGAAGCTTTCTTT